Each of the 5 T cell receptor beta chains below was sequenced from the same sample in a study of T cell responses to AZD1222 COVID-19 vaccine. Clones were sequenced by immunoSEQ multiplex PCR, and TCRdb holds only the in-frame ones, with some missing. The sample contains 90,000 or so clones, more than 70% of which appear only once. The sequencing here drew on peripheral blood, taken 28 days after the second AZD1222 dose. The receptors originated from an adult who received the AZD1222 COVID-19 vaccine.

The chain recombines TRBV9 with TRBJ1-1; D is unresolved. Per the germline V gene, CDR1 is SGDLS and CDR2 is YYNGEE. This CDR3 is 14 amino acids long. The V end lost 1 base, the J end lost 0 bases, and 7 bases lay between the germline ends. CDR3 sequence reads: CASSVTGMNTEAFF. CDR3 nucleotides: TGTGCCAGCAGCGTAACCGGGATGAACACTGAAGCTTTCTTT.

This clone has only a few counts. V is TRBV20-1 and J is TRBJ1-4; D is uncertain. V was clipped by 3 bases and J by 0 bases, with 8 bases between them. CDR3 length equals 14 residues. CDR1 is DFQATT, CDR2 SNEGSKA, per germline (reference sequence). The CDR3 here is CSASLGSTNEKLFF. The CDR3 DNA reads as TGCAGTGCTAGTCTGGGCTCAACTAATGAAAAACTGTTTTTT.

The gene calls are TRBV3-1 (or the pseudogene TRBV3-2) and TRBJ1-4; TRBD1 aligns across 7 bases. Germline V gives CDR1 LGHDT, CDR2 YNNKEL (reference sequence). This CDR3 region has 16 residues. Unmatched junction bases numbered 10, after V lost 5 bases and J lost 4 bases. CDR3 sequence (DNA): TGTGCCAGCAGCTACGACAGGGAGAACTTTAATGAAAAACTGTTTTTT. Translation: CASSYDRENFNEKLFF.

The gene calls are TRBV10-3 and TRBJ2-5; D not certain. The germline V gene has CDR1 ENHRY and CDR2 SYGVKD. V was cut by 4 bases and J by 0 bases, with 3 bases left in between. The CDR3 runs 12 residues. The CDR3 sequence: CAISGYQETQYF. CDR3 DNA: TGTGCCATCAGTGGGTACCAAGAGACCCAGTACTTC.

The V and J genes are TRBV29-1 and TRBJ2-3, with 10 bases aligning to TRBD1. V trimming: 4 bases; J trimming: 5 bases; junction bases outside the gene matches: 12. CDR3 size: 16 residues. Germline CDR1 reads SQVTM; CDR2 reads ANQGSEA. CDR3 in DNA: TGCAGCGTTGGTACCGGGACAGGGGTAATTGGAGATACGCAGTATTTT. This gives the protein CSVGTGTGVIGDTQYF.